This record looks at one TCR beta chain sequence and its context. Its antigen is unknown. No base quality information exists; no much larger clone differs at one position. The sample comes from a study of CD8 T cells in Susac syndrome (dated by TCRdb to 2018 to 2020). About the study as a whole: Whether CD8+ T cell activation and differentiation in Susac syndrome was antigen driven was tested using repertoire sequencing.

Peripheral blood CD8+ and CD4+ T cells from healthy donors, Susac syndrome patients and multiple sclerosis patients were profiled using high-throughput TCR beta sequencing. The multiple sclerosis controls were treatment-naive patients who had stable or active relapsing-remitting disease and met the revised McDonald criteria. CD8+ TEMRA cells were enriched by FACS, while bulk CD8+ and CD4+ T cells were purified by magnetic negative isolation. Blood was collected in EDTA tubes and processed within 24 hours, with PBMCs isolated through density gradient centrifugation. PBMCs intended for TCR sequencing were cryopreserved in liquid nitrogen and thawed later in a water bath at 37 degrees C. The sorted or isolated CD4+, CD8+ and CD8+ TEMRA cells reached a purity of at least 90%. The study at large found these results: The number of individuals in the TCR sequencing and HLA analysis was acknowledged as relatively small.

RNA was extracted using the RNeasy kit, and roughly 0.5 to 1 microgram was reverse transcribed with random hexamers. The immunoSEQ multiplex PCR assay, which covers 54 Vbeta and 13 Jbeta segments, was used to amplify TCR beta CDR3 regions. PCR amplification bias was corrected by using a synthetic template baseline for primer optimization and computational correction. Per the original workflow: Only productive sequences were kept, with reads annotated to V, D and J genes according to IMGT and analyzed in immunoSEQ Analyzer. Clonality was calculated as one minus the Shannon entropy normalized by log2 of the number of productive unique sequences. For each patient and control, public and private clones were evaluated among the 100 most prevalent clones. Clones were defined as Susac-specific when absent from the healthy and MS cohorts, from approximately 970 published viral clones and from other ImmuneACCESS disease sequences. The public sequencing data were trimmed at Q25 with fastp and processed into clonotypes with MiXCR by TCRdb, which kept only in-frame beta chains. Rows are combined by CDR3 protein, so each entry shows the most common genes and DNA. Clone size and V and J calls follow TCRdb, not the original study. Here the sample has 250,000 to 350,000 distinct CDR3 sequences; around 90% occur a single time. Over 0.065% of the sample belongs to the ten largest clones.

Including the terminal cysteine and phenylalanine, the CDR3 comprises 15 residues. The CDR3 DNA has 45 bases and is translated from base 1. The junction carries 17 bases between V and J, which are trimmed by 4 bases and 4 bases respectively. Taken from the germline V gene, the CDR1 and CDR2 loops are LGHNA and YSLEER. The source is a human donor with multiple sclerosis. Here the chain combines TRBV4-3 and TRBJ2-7; the D segment could be TRBD2, given 6 matching bases. What was sequenced was CD4+ T cells from PBMCs. The CDR3 here reads CASSRGFGSGYEQYF. In nucleotide form, the sequence is TGCGCCAGCAGCCGTGGATTCGGGAGCGGGTACGAGCAGTACTTC.